The rows below give T cell receptor beta chains drawn from one sample of a study of cytomegalovirus exposure and HLA in healthy donors. Profiling relied on immunoSEQ multiplex PCR, and the TCRdb table lists in-frame clones only, not all of them. Among tens of thousands of clones listed, about 97% were seen once. Sequencing was performed on PBMCs. The receptors were sampled from a young woman in good health and CMV-seropositive. CDR3s include the opening cysteine and the closing phenylalanine or tryptophan. The order of the fields is V gene, J gene, D gene, clone size, CDR3 protein, CDR3 DNA. The D gene is left open where the match is weak. Only part of the rows carry a size: once, few, many, or a class if the clone is expanded.

>TRBV19|TRBJ1-5|TRBD1|NA
CASSDRDNQPQHF
TGTGCCAGTAGTGACAGGGACAATCAGCCCCAGCATTTT
>TRBV5-4|TRBJ2-3|NA|NA
CASSLAPGAGMNTQYF
TGTGCCAGCAGCTTGGCCCCGGGAGCTGGGATGAATACGCAGTATTTT
>TRBV2|TRBJ2-2|NA|NA
CATLKNTGELFF
TGTGCCACCCTAAAGAACACCGGGGAGCTGTTTTTT
>TRBV2|TRBJ2-1|NA|NA
CASSDYLYNEQFF
TGTGCCAGCAGTGATTACCTATACAATGAGCAGTTCTTC
>TRBV28|TRBJ2-1|NA|NA
CASSPEAHRGNEQFF
TGTGCCAGCAGTCCCGAAGCCCACCGGGGCAATGAGCAGTTCTTC
>TRBV29-1|TRBJ2-2|NA|NA
CSVGGAGELFF
TGCAGCGTTGGCGGCGCCGGGGAGCTGTTTTTT
>TRBV6-5|TRBJ2-2|TRBD1|NA
CASSYRGPGELFF
TGTGCCAGCAGTTACAGGGGGCCCGGGGAGCTGTTTTTT
>TRBV30|TRBJ2-2|NA|NA
CAWRTGQNTGELFF
TGTGCCTGGAGGACAGGCCAAAACACCGGGGAGCTGTTTTTT
>TRBV7-2|TRBJ1-2|NA|NA
CASSYLGASYGYTF
TGTGCCAGCAGTTATCTGGGGGCTTCCTATGGCTACACCTTC
>TRBV29-1|TRBJ1-4|NA|NA
CSVEWPGEHEKLFF
TGCAGCGTTGAGTGGCCGGGAGAACATGAAAAACTGTTTTTT
>TRBV2|TRBJ1-4|TRBD1|NA
CASSGGGTGYEKLFF
TGTGCCAGCAGTGGAGGTGGGACAGGCTATGAAAAACTGTTTTTT
>TRBV14|TRBJ1-2|TRBD1|NA
CASSHARGGQGAFDGYTF
TGTGCCAGCAGCCACGCTCGAGGGGGACAGGGGGCGTTCGATGGCTACACCTTC
>TRBV28|TRBJ1-2|TRBD1|NA
CASKTGLAGYTF
TGTGCCAGCAAGACAGGGTTGGCTGGCTACACCTTC
>TRBV28|TRBJ2-3|TRBD2|NA
CASSNGRDTDTQYF
TGTGCCAGCAGTAACGGGAGGGACACAGATACGCAGTATTTT
>TRBV19|TRBJ1-4|NA|NA
CASSLAGTPGEKLFF
TGTGCCAGTAGTTTGGCAGGGACACCGGGGGAAAAACTGTTTTTT
>TRBV2|TRBJ2-5|TRBD1|NA
CASSETGTGGSQETQYF
TGTGCCAGCAGTGAAACCGGGACAGGGGGGTCTCAAGAGACCCAGTACTTC
>TRBV7-2|TRBJ2-7|TRBD2|once
CASSTLTSGLAYEQYF
TGTGCCAGCAGCACGCTGACTAGCGGGCTCGCCTACGAGCAGTACTTC
>TRBV7-8|TRBJ2-1|NA|once
CASSLASGASNEQFF
TGTGCCAGCAGCTTAGCTTCGGGAGCAAGCAATGAGCAGTTCTTC
>TRBV9|TRBJ2-5|TRBD1|NA
CASSAGQVQETQYF
TGTGCCAGCAGCGCCGGACAGGTTCAAGAGACCCAGTACTTC
>TRBV2|TRBJ1-4|TRBD1|NA
CASKLTGATNEKLFF
TGTGCCAGCAAACTTACAGGGGCAACTAATGAAAAACTGTTTTTT
>TRBV27|TRBJ1-3|NA|NA
CASSLFGGRGNTIYF
TGTGCCAGCAGTTTATTCGGGGGTCGCGGAAACACCATATATTTT
>TRBV7-9|TRBJ1-2|TRBD1|NA
CASSFLDRGPDYGYTF
TGTGCCAGCAGCTTCCTTGACAGGGGACCGGACTATGGCTACACCTTC
>TRBV4-1|TRBJ1-2|NA|NA
CASSQDPTLNYGYTF
TGCGCCAGCAGCCAAGATCCCACTCTTAACTATGGCTACACCTTC
>TRBV28|TRBJ1-5|NA|NA
CASSLGDRGKQPQHF
TGTGCCAGCAGTTTGGGGGACCGGGGGAAACAGCCCCAGCATTTT
>TRBV9|TRBJ2-1|TRBD2|NA
CASSGGLAGGPIEQFF
TGTGCCAGCAGCGGCGGACTAGCGGGAGGGCCCATTGAGCAGTTCTTC
>TRBV28|TRBJ2-7|TRBD1|NA
CASSLYLPRDRVGRTDEQYF
TGTGCCAGCAGTTTATACCTCCCCCGGGACAGGGTCGGGCGAACCGACGAGCAGTACTTC
>TRBV11-2|TRBJ2-7|NA|once
CASSFGGAEQYF
TGTGCCAGCAGCTTCGGGGGAGCCGAGCAGTACTTC
>TRBV12-5|TRBJ1-3|NA|NA
CASGPGQSGNTIYF
TGTGCTAGTGGCCCTGGACAGTCTGGAAACACCATATATTTT
>TRBV7-3|TRBJ2-2|NA|NA
CASRPEGAGELFF
TGTGCCAGCAGACCTGAGGGGGCCGGGGAGCTGTTTTTT
>TRBV19|TRBJ2-7|TRBD1|NA
CASSKGQGYYEQYF
TGTGCCAGTAGTAAGGGACAGGGTTACTACGAGCAGTACTTC
>TRBV10-3|TRBJ1-2|NA|NA
CAISESGRVGYGYTF
TGTGCCATCAGTGAGTCTGGCAGGGTGGGGTATGGCTACACCTTC
>TRBV19|TRBJ1-5|NA|NA
CASSAGTSIKPQHF
TGTGCCAGTAGTGCTGGGACTTCTATTAAGCCCCAGCATTTT
>TRBV25-1|TRBJ1-2|NA|NA
CASSDRLRGYTF
TGTGCCAGCAGTGACCGGTTACGTGGCTACACCTTC
>TRBV7-9|TRBJ2-3|TRBD2|few
CASSLLLAGVWSDTQYF
TGTGCCAGCAGCTTATTACTAGCGGGAGTTTGGTCAGATACGCAGTATTTT
>TRBV11-2|TRBJ1-2|NA|NA
CASSTLLGDGYTF
TGTGCCAGCAGCACTTTGCTCGGAGATGGCTACACCTTC
>TRBV4-1|TRBJ1-1|NA|NA
CASSPQHRVVTEAFF
TGCGCCAGCAGCCCCCAGCACAGAGTGGTCACTGAAGCTTTCTTT
>TRBV5-5|TRBJ1-1|NA|once
CASSLGGGLTEAFF
TGTGCCAGCAGCTTGGGCGGGGGCCTCACTGAAGCTTTCTTT
>TRBV4-1|TRBJ1-5|NA|NA
CASSQGGHFSNQPQHF
TGCGCCAGCAGCCAAGGGGGACATTTTAGCAATCAGCCCCAGCATTTT
>TRBV4-1|TRBJ2-7|TRBD1|NA
CASSRNRGNEQYF
TGCGCCAGCAGCCGAAACAGGGGCAACGAGCAGTACTTC
>TRBV25-1|TRBJ2-7|NA|NA
CASSEDRTYEQYF
TGTGCCAGCAGTGAAGACAGGACCTACGAGCAGTACTTC